The rows below give T cell receptor beta chains drawn from one sample of a study of human T cells and chemical hapten exposure. TCRdb analysed the RACE reads with MiXCR anew, one entry per CDR3 protein. The table shows about 350,000 distinct CDR3 sequences, with 6% to 7% occurring only once. The specimen comprised whole blood, sampled in connection with sensitization to the hapten diphenylcyclopropenone (DPC). The receptor source for this set is a woman between 18 and 29 years old with alopecia areata. Some clones in this sample may be carry-over from other donors' samples. CDR3s leave out the opening cysteine and the closing phenylalanine or tryptophan. A D gene is named only where the DNA matches it firmly.

15 TRBV6-2/TRBV6-3 - ASSYRRQILSSYEQY
12 TRBV27 TRBD2 ASSPGLAIHEQF
13 TRBV7-2 - ASSLGGESTDTQY
13 TRBV3-1 - ASSQAQSFNTEAF
12 TRBV3-1 - ASSQGATNEKLF
13 TRBV2 - ASSLYILVGETQY
14 TRBV4-2 - ASSQATGQDHYEQY
14 TRBV25-1 - ASSLPQGPSNEKLF
14 TRBV7-2 - ASSLNFLVLLDTQY
12 TRBV7-2 - ASSPLSSTDTQY
14 TRBV7-3 - ASSGSEAGVADTQY
12 TRBV7-2 - ASSPLLAKNIQY
11 TRBV20-1 TRBD2 SALAGGRYEQY
12 TRBV7-8 - ASSRGTDHQPQH
12 TRBV3-1 TRBD2 ASSPHTSGYTQY
11 TRBV12-3/TRBV12-4 TRBD2 ASSRSGGGEQY
14 TRBV12-3/TRBV12-4 - ASSLGGTVAKNIQY
10 TRBV3-1 - ASSQDFYEQY
11 TRBV6-5 - ASSLGRYYGYT
12 TRBV10-3 - AISESSTGYGYT
14 TRBV7-9 TRBD2 ASSFTSGSEENEQF
12 TRBV4-2 - ASSHGTTSQPQH
12 TRBV20-1 - SARASGFNQPQH
13 TRBV18 TRBD1 ASSLRTGAMGTLH
11 TRBV5-6 - ATRQVPNYGYT
11 TRBV6-2/TRBV6-3 - ASSYGGLYEQY
12 TRBV6-5 - ASRQGVRSTEAF
11 TRBV20-1 - SWGYQRGTEAF
12 TRBV6-6 TRBD1 ASSRDREIAEAF
12 TRBV13 TRBD1 ASSSDRGLNGYT